This entry features one T cell receptor (beta chain) sequence. The target of this receptor is not known. Base qualities were left out, and no much larger clone turns up one base away. The entry originates in a study of OX40 agonist ivuxolimab in advanced cancers. General notes on the study: Ivuxolimab was an agonistic, fully human IgG2 monoclonal antibody directed against OX40 (CD134), a costimulatory receptor. Intravenous ivuxolimab was administered to patients every 2 weeks at six dose levels: 0.01, 0.1, 0.3, 1.5, 3 and 10 mg/kg. Among the approximately 50 dose-escalation patients, 19 had hepatocellular carcinoma, roughly 15 melanoma, 9 renal cell carcinoma and 9 head and neck cancer. The dose-escalation cohort was about 86% male with a mean age of about 60 years, ranging from roughly 20 to 85. Prior anti-PD-1, anti-PD-L1 or anti-CTLA-4 therapy was permitted, and approximately 39% of dose-escalation patients had received checkpoint inhibitors. Three dose-escalation patients achieved partial responses, one with hepatocellular carcinoma and two with cutaneous melanoma. Peripheral TCRbeta sequencing was intended to test whether TCR sequence diversity was altered and clonal T-cell expansion was caused by ivuxolimab. The paper describes the monotherapy dose-escalation part (N = 52 patients) of the phase I trial of ivuxolimab. The paper as a whole reports these results and caveats: After ivuxolimab, expanded clones were on average more numerous among CD8+ T cells than among CD4+ T cells. At doses from 0.1 to 3.0 mg/kg, clonal expansion was seen in both CD4+ and CD8+ blood T cells between baseline and week 6. The antigen specificity of the clonally expanded peripheral T cells was not determined. In the 0.1-3.0 mg/kg groups, partial responders had among the lowest normalized peripheral clonal expansion, particularly in CD8+ T cells. Low levels of normalized T-cell clonal expansion were also shown by some nonresponding patients.

Genomic DNA was extracted from sorted cells for sequencing of the TCRbeta CDR3 region. The immunoSEQ Assay was used to sequence the TCRbeta CDR3 regions. TCRdb's version of the immuneACCESS table is confined to in-frame rearrangements and falls short of the full clone set. An unresolved V gene accounts for under half of the shortfall where checked; the remainder is of unknown origin. For this sample there are around 40,000 clones; about nine tenths appear just once. The ten most abundant clones make up 9.5% of the sample. The trial excluded patients who had a history of autoimmune disease or were on systemic immunosuppression. In every dose cohort, peripheral blood was drawn for TCR sequencing at baseline, cycle 4 day 1, and cycle 7 day 1. The samples were drawn from a first-in-human, open-label, multicenter phase I dose-escalation trial of ivuxolimab. Adults with locally advanced or metastatic melanoma, renal cell carcinoma, hepatocellular carcinoma or head and neck squamous cell carcinoma were enrolled in the trial. Before TCR sequencing, CD4+ T cells and CD8+ T cells from peripheral blood were sorted into separate populations.

Trimming at the junction amounts to 4 bases on V and 4 bases on J, and the germline ends lie 20 bases apart. Based on the germline V gene (reference sequence), the CDR1 and CDR2 sequences are SGHKS and YYEKEE. Reading from cysteine to phenylalanine, the CDR3 counts 16 amino acids. Just the 48-base CDR3 DNA is kept, in frame starting at base 1. This clonotype originated in an adult with an advanced solid tumor such as melanoma, head and neck, liver or kidney cancer. The sample in question was CD4+ or CD8+ T cells sorted from blood, obtained in a trial of the OX40 agonist ivuxolimab. The sequence joins TRBV5-5 to TRBJ1-1; a tentative D call is TRBD1 (6 bases match). The DNA sequence follows: TGTGCCAGCAGCCCCGCCACGTGGGGGGCTGTCACTGAAGCTTTCTTT. Protein translation: CASSPATWGAVTEAFF.